These 29 T cell receptor beta chains originate from one sample sequenced in a study of T cell repertoires in cytomegalovirus infection. TCRdb itself ran the reads through MiXCR, one entry per CDR3 protein. The repertoire holds about 740,000 distinct CDR3 sequences, roughly 36% seen once, with around 2.6% in the top ten. Sequenced input: PBMCs. The receptor source for this set is a human donor in good health (CMV status not recorded). Some clones in this sample may be carry-over from other donors' samples.

The gene calls are TRBV6-2 or TRBV6-3 and TRBJ2-5; a possible D gene is TRBD1 (5 bases). Per the germline V gene, CDR1 is MNHEY and CDR2 is SVGEGT. The CDR3 contains 13 residues. V lost 7 bases and J 0 bases, leaving 9 bases between the germline ends. CDR3 DNA sequence: TGTGCCAGCAATCGACAGAACCAAGAGACCCAGTACTTC. Its translation: CASNRQNQETQYF.

The rearrangement links TRBV12-5 to TRBJ1-6; TRBD1 matches 7 bases. Germline loops: CDR1 LGHNT, CDR2 FRNRAP. V lost 7 bases and J lost 8; bases outside the gene matches: 5. CDR3 size: 13 residues. CDR3 sequence reads: CASARDRDSPLHF. The CDR3 coding sequence is TGTGCTAGTGCTAGAGACAGGGATTCACCCCTCCACTTT.

The chain combines TRBV9 with TRBJ2-1, with 10 nucleotides matching TRBD2. The CDR3 extends over 15 amino acids. Germline assignment: CDR1 SGDLS and CDR2 YYNGEE. J gave up 2 bases and V 2 bases, and 1 base lay outside the gene matches. The CDR3 protein is CASSVSGRTYNEQFF. CDR3 sequence (DNA): TGTGCCAGCAGCGTTAGCGGGAGGACCTACAATGAGCAGTTCTTC.

The chain carries TRBV6-6 and TRBJ2-3; 8 bases fit TRBD1. The CDR3 consists of 15 residues. Germline V gene sequence: CDR1 MNHNY, CDR2 SVGAGI (reference sequence). The V segment lost 7 bases and the J segment 4 bases; nucleotides outside the gene matches: 10. DNA of the CDR3: TGTGCCAGCACCAAGGCTGGACAGGGTGCAGATACGCAGTATTTT. Protein: CASTKAGQGADTQYF.

The chain has TRBV6-6 and TRBJ1-2; D gene unclear. Germline V gene data show CDR1 as MNHNY and CDR2 as SVGAGI (reference sequence). The CDR3 length is 14 residues. The V gene lost 2 bases and the J gene lost 8 bases, with 15 bases spanning the gap. The CDR3 protein is CASSYVDSPGGYTF. CDR3 DNA sequence: TGTGCCAGCAGTTACGTAGACTCTCCGGGCGGCTACACCTTC.

The V and J genes are TRBV28 and TRBJ2-3; D is undetermined. This CDR3 contains 16 residues. Trimming took off 5 bases at V and 3 bases at J, with 18 bases between the two ends. Germline V lookup: CDR1 MDHEN, CDR2 SYDVKM. The CDR3 DNA follows: TGTGCCAGCAGTCCCCCCAGCGCAGGAGTGACAGATACGCAGTATTTT. This codes for CASSPPSAGVTDTQYF.

CDR3 DNA sequence: TGTGCCAGTAGTACGCGACAGGGAGCACCCGCAGATACGCAGTATTTT. It translates to CASSTRQGAPADTQYF. The V and J genes are TRBV19 and TRBJ2-3; 7 nucleotides line up with TRBD1. V gave up 4 bases and J gave up 4 bases; unmatched junction bases: 11. CDR3 length: 16 amino acids. The germline gives CDR1 LNHDA, CDR2 SQIVND (reference sequence).

This clonotype has only a few counts. J is TRBJ2-3 and V is TRBV7-2; 9 bases fit TRBD2. This CDR3 has 14 residues. Germline assignment: CDR1 SGHTA and CDR2 FQGNSA. Losses at the gene ends were 4 bases for V and 6 bases for J; bases not matched to a gene: 5. CDR3 sequence reads: CASSSWTSVDTQYF. The CDR3 DNA follows: TGTGCCAGCAGCTCATGGACTAGCGTGGATACGCAGTATTTT. The full variable domain, with the rest looked up from reference TRBV7-2 and TRBJ2-3, is GAGVSQSPSNKVTEKGKDVELRCDPISGHTALYWYRQSLGQGLEFLIYFQGNSAPDKSGLPSDRFSAERTGGSVSTLTIQRTQQEDSAVYLCASSSWTSVDTQYFGPGTRLTVL.

For this clonotype: With a much larger clone just one base away, this may be a read error. This chain joins TRBV7-6 and TRBJ2-1; 8 bases are shared with TRBD2. Germline V CDR1 and CDR2: SGHVS, FNYEAQ. This CDR3 region has 15 residues. J gave up 3 bases and V 5 bases, and 6 bases lay outside the gene matches. The chain's CDR3 is CASSRLARNYNEQFF. CDR3 in DNA: TGTGCCAGCAGCCGACTAGCGCGAAACTACAATGAGCAGTTCTTC.

For this clonotype: One base away lies a much larger clone, so this may be a sequencing read error. The V gene is TRBV7-8, the J gene TRBJ2-2; D possibly corresponds to TRBD2 (5 bases). The CDR3 contains 15 residues. Per the germline V gene, CDR1 is SGHVS and CDR2 is FQNEAQ. The CDR3 loop is CASSLAVSATGDLFF. CDR3 DNA: TGTGCCAGCAGCTTAGCGGTTTCAGCCACCGGGGATCTGTTTTTT.

This clonotype showed up just a few times. The V gene is TRBV27, the J gene TRBJ2-7; 7 nucleotides match TRBD2. This CDR3 has 14 residues. The germline V gene has CDR1 MNHEY and CDR2 SMNVEV (reference sequence). Unmatched junction bases numbered 6, after V lost 2 bases and J lost 5 bases. In DNA form, the CDR3 reads TGTGCCAGCAGTTTAGGTCGGGAGGTGGACGAGCAGTACTTC. Its translation is CASSLGREVDEQYF.

In this sample, this clonotype turned up a few times. The rearrangement uses TRBV7-9 and TRBJ1-5; 9 nucleotides line up with TRBD1. Germline values: CDR1 SEHNR, CDR2 FQNEAQ (reference sequence). The CDR3 totals 16 residues. The V gene end was trimmed by 1 base and the J gene end by 10 bases; junction bases not matched to a gene: 11. This CDR3 reads CASSLVGQGPHGPQHF. The DNA of the CDR3 is TGTGCCAGCAGCTTAGTGGGACAGGGCCCACATGGTCCCCAGCATTTT.

The J gene is TRBJ2-3, the V gene TRBV7-3; D is unclear. Germline CDR1 SGHTA, CDR2 FQGTGA. V dropped 3 bases and J dropped 7 bases, with 17 bases sitting between them. This CDR3 is 15 amino acids long. CDR3 residues: CASSFPGPPLNTQYF. For the CDR3, the DNA is TGTGCCAGCAGCTTCCCCGGACCGCCGCTAAATACGCAGTATTTT.

The chain has TRBV5-4 and TRBJ2-5, with a tentative D call TRBD1 (5 bases). Trimming took off 1 base at V and 2 bases at J, with 12 bases between the two ends. Germline CDR1 reads SGHNT; CDR2 reads YYREEE (reference sequence). This CDR3 is built from 15 residues. The CDR3, as DNA: TGTGCCAGCAGCTTGAACGCAGGGCTTCAAGAGACCCAGTACTTC. This codes for CASSLNAGLQETQYF.

This clonotype has a count of ten or more. The chain has TRBV12-3 or TRBV12-4 and TRBJ2-1; 8 positions match TRBD2. The CDR3 contains 15 residues. Trimming took 6 bases from V and 0 from J; bases not matched to a gene: 4. The CDR3 bases are TGTGCCAGCAGGAAGCGGGGGAGCTCCTACAATGAGCAGTTCTTC. Its protein is CASRKRGSSYNEQFF.

The table lists this clonotype with a few counts. The V call is TRBV7-3, the J call TRBJ1-1, with D unclear. V was cut by 1 base and J by 2 bases, with 11 bases left in between. The CDR3 sequence is 15 residues long. CDR1 and CDR2 (germline): SGHTA, FQGTGA. This CDR3 is CASSLNGLRNTEAFF. CDR3 DNA: TGTGCCAGCAGCTTAAATGGGCTACGAAACACTGAAGCTTTCTTT. Full variable domain (remainder filled in from reference TRBV7-3 and TRBJ1-1): GAGVSQTPSNKVTEKGKYVELRCDPISGHTALYWYRQSLGQGPEFLIYFQGTGAADDSGLPNDRFFAVRPEGSVSTLKIQRTERGDSAVYLCASSLNGLRNTEAFFGQGTRLTVV.

This clonotype came up many times. The rearrangement links TRBV6-2 or TRBV6-3 to TRBJ1-2, with 8 bases identical to TRBD1. The CDR3 covers 15 residues. With 7 bases clipped from V and 7 bases from J, the junction kept 14 bases outside the gene matches. Germline V CDR1 and CDR2: MNHEY, SVGEGT. CDR3 loop: CASMGVDRDFSGYTF. CDR3 DNA sequence: TGTGCCAGCATGGGCGTGGACAGGGACTTCTCTGGCTACACCTTC.

This clonotype was detected many times. The chain carries TRBV7-2 and TRBJ2-2; D not certain. The germline V gene encodes CDR1 SGHTA and CDR2 FQGNSA. CDR3 length: 13 residues. V was shortened by 5 bases and J by 4 bases, with 8 bases between the two germline ends. The CDR3 sequence is CASSPYSTGELFF. The CDR3 DNA sequence: TGTGCCAGCAGCCCTTATAGCACCGGGGAGCTGTTTTTT.

This clonotype has more than one count but fewer than ten. This chain uses TRBV11-2 with TRBJ1-1; 7 nucleotides match TRBD1. Germline CDR1 is SGHAT and CDR2 is FQNNGV. The length of the CDR3 is 16 residues. J was trimmed by 1 base and V by 5 bases; bases with no gene match: 10. The chain's CDR3 is CASSQIATGPNTEAFF. CDR3 sequence (DNA): TGTGCCAGCAGCCAGATAGCGACAGGGCCGAACACTGAAGCTTTCTTT.

This clonotype occurred a few times. This sequence joins TRBV27 and TRBJ2-1; 10 bases fit TRBD1. The V gene's germline CDR1 is MNHEY and CDR2 SMNVEV (reference sequence). The V gene end was trimmed by 10 bases and the J gene end by 5 bases; junction bases not matched to a gene: 8. The CDR3 is 14 amino acids. CDR3 loop: CAIGATGGHNEQFF. CDR3 nucleotide sequence: TGTGCCATTGGGGCGACAGGGGGCCACAATGAGCAGTTCTTC.

This chain uses TRBV20-1 with TRBJ1-5; D not certain. Trimming shortened V by 4 bases and J by 0 bases, and 13 bases separated the two germline ends. Germline CDR1 reads DFQATT; CDR2 reads SNEGSKA (reference sequence). This CDR3 is built from 15 residues. The CDR3 region is CSATPFGFSNQPQHF. DNA for the CDR3: TGCAGTGCTACCCCTTTCGGATTTAGCAATCAGCCCCAGCATTTT.

The genes are TRBV20-1 and TRBJ2-7; 7 nucleotides agree with TRBD1. The germline CDR1 and CDR2 sequences are DFQATT and SNEGSKA (reference sequence). This CDR3 has 15 amino acids. V shed 0 bases, J shed 2 bases, and the junction held 7 bases outside the gene matches. This chain's CDR3 is CSARDLGQEPYEQYF. The CDR3 region has the DNA TGCAGTGCTAGAGATTTAGGACAGGAGCCCTACGAGCAGTACTTC.

This clonotype showed up just a few times. The chain has TRBV15 and TRBJ1-3; D call uncertain. Per germline, CDR1 LNHNV and CDR2 YYDKDF (reference sequence). V was trimmed by 1 base and J by 0 bases, leaving 7 bases between them. This CDR3 is 15 amino acids long. The CDR3 DNA follows: TGTGCCACCAGCAGAGGAGAGGGCTCTGGAAACACCATATATTTT. This encodes CATSRGEGSGNTIYF.

This rearrangement joins TRBV7-2 to TRBJ2-4; D is perhaps TRBD1 or TRBD2 (5 bases each). The CDR3 has 15 residues. The germline V and J ends were trimmed by 6 bases and 5 bases, with 17 bases remaining between them. CDR1 and CDR2 (germline): SGHTA, FQGNSA. The CDR3 is CASRVARETQNIQYF. CDR3 bases: TGTGCCAGCAGAGTAGCCAGGGAGACCCAAAACATTCAGTACTTC.

This clonotype was counted a few times. This chain joins TRBV28 and TRBJ1-4, with 7 bases lining up with TRBD1. The germline V gene encodes CDR1 MDHEN and CDR2 SYDVKM. With 3 bases clipped from V and 1 base from J, the junction kept 14 bases outside the gene matches. This CDR3 is built from 19 residues. The CDR3, as DNA: TGTGCCAGCAGTTTTTCCCCTAATCGAGGGGGCGGAACTAATGAAAAACTGTTTTTT. Translated, it gives CASSFSPNRGGGTNEKLFF.

This clonotype was counted only a few times. The chain carries TRBV10-3 and TRBJ2-5; 8 bases agree with TRBD1. Germline CDR1 is ENHRY and CDR2 is SYGVKD. V dropped 6 bases and J dropped 5; count of bases not matched to a gene: 5. This CDR3 spans 13 amino acids. The CDR3 here is CAIRWTGSETQYF. CDR3 nucleotides: TGTGCCATCAGGTGGACAGGGTCGGAGACCCAGTACTTC.

The rearrangement uses TRBV5-4 and TRBJ2-7; TRBD1 or TRBD2 may be the D gene (5 bases each). The CDR3 runs 15 residues. Germline loops: CDR1 SGHNT, CDR2 YYREEE (reference sequence). V shed 3 bases and J shed 0 bases, with 13 bases lying between them. Here the CDR3 DNA reads TGTGCCAGCAGCTCACCAGGGAGCAGCTCCTACGAGCAGTACTTC. This encodes CASSSPGSSSYEQYF. Supplemented by reference TRBV5-4 and TRBJ2-7, the full variable domain reads ETGVTQSPTHLIKTRGQQVTLRCSSQSGHNTVSWYQQALGQGPQFIFQYYREEENGRGNFPPRFSGLQFPNYSSELNVNALELDDSALYLCASSSPGSSSYEQYFGPGTRLTVT.

This clonotype showed up just a few times. The chain recombines TRBV6-4 with TRBJ2-3; D may be TRBD2 (5 bases). CDR1 is MRHNA and CDR2 is SNTAGT in the germline V gene. Trimming pared 2 bases from V and 4 bases from J, leaving 16 bases between. CDR3 length: 16 amino acids. DNA of the CDR3: TGTGCCAGCAGTGACAAAATGGGAGATGGGTCAGATACGCAGTATTTT. Translating it yields CASSDKMGDGSDTQYF.

The chain carries TRBV6-5 and TRBJ2-5; unclear D gene. The V end was cut by 0 bases, the J end by 4 bases, with 9 bases between. This CDR3 region has 14 residues. CDR1 is MNHEY and CDR2 is SVGAGI in the germline V gene. CDR3 loop: CASSYSRVLETQYF. The DNA for the CDR3 is TGTGCCAGCAGTTACTCGAGAGTTTTAGAGACCCAGTACTTC.